This T cell receptor (beta chain) was recorded in a study of T cells in Graves' hyperthyroidism and ophthalmopathy. Study overall: Blood from the periphery was taken at initial diagnosis, before any treatment.

General observations from the study: In the analysis, a 13 V-J model separated ophthalmopathy from stable hyperthyroidism.

This clonotype was observed many times. Its target is not known. Thyroid ultrasound, orbital computed tomography, clinical symptoms, and serum thyroxine and TRAb underpinned diagnoses. RNA transcripts yielded amplified TCR beta CDR3 regions. TCR CDR3 underwent first-round RT-PCR with the HTBI primer set. MiXCR, run by TCRdb on the multiplex PCR reads, gives a single entry per CDR3 protein. The data show more than 350,000 distinct CDR3 sequences, about 15% seen once. The TCR was taken from a woman aged 55-69 years with Graves' ophthalmopathy. Sequenced material: blood.

DNA for the CDR3: TGTGCCAGCGGCTATGAATTAGGTGGGGAGCAGTTCTTC. Translated, it gives CASGYELGGEQFF. The chain uses TRBV7-9 and TRBJ2-1; D is ambiguous. The CDR3 contains 13 residues. V was cut by 8 bases and J by 10 bases, with 18 bases left in between. Germline V gives CDR1 SEHNR, CDR2 FQNEAQ (reference sequence).